The 22 T cell receptor beta chains given below trace back to one sample, sequenced in a study of blood T cell repertoires in COVID-19 (TCRdb year 2020). Library prep was done by the immunoSEQ multiplex PCR assay. TCRdb limited this immuneACCESS table to in-frame rearrangements with V and J called. A share of clones is missing; checked studies link under half to unresolved V genes, and the rest is unexplained. For this sample the table gives 130,000 or so clones, of which around 83% were detected only once. The ten largest clones represent 18% of the sample. The sequenced material came from PBMCs or T cells enriched from blood (not recorded which). The receptors come from a man aged 25 to 40 who had recovered from COVID-19.

The chain employs TRBV4-1 and TRBJ2-7; 10 bases fit TRBD1. J gave up 6 bases and V 2 bases, and 7 bases lay outside the gene matches. This CDR3 has 15 residues. Germline CDR1 is MGHRA and CDR2 is YSYEKL. Here the CDR3 reads CASSQPGTGAREQYF. The CDR3 bases are TGCGCCAGCAGCCAACCCGGGACAGGGGCACGCGAGCAGTACTTC.

DNA of the CDR3: TGTGCCAGCAGCGTATCCCTAGCGGGGGAGACCCAGTACTTC. This sequence encodes CASSVSLAGETQYF. The rearrangement joins TRBV9 to TRBJ2-5, with 9 positions matching TRBD2. CDR1 and CDR2 (germline): SGDLS, YYNGEE. Trimming took 1 base from V and 5 from J; bases not matched to a gene: 3. The CDR3 runs 14 residues.

This chain uses TRBV11-2 with TRBJ2-5; a possible D gene is TRBD2 (6 bases). Germline CDR1 and CDR2: SGHAT and FQNNGV. Trimming cost V 5 bases and J 5 bases, with 12 bases left between them. This CDR3 region has 13 residues. Written as DNA, the CDR3 is TGTGCCAGCAGCCGGGAGCGGACGGAGACCCAGTACTTC. Translating it yields CASSRERTETQYF.

The chain links TRBV7-9 to TRBJ2-3; D gene unclear. The CDR3 totals 15 residues. Germline V lookup: CDR1 SEHNR, CDR2 FQNEAQ (reference sequence). Trimming stripped 0 bases from V and 1 base from J, with 8 bases between. CDR3 region: CASSLAAGGTDTQYF. CDR3 nucleotides: TGTGCCAGCAGCTTAGCTGCAGGCGGCACAGATACGCAGTATTTT.

V usage is TRBV10-1 and J usage is TRBJ2-1; D is perhaps TRBD1 (6 bases). V gave up 0 bases and J gave up 5 bases, with 8 bases separating them. The germline V gene has CDR1 WNHNN and CDR2 SYGVQD (reference sequence). This CDR3 has 14 residues. CDR3 sequence (DNA): TGCGCCAGCAGTGAGTCGCAGGGGAACAATGAGCAGTTCTTC. As protein: CASSESQGNNEQFF.

This chain joins TRBV6-1 and TRBJ2-7; D possibly corresponds to TRBD1 (5 bases). CDR3 length: 14 residues. Germline V gene sequence: CDR1 MNHNS, CDR2 SASEGT. Between the trimmed V and J ends, which lost 1 base and 0 bases, there was a span of 7 bases. The CDR3 here is CASSEGRVSYEQYV. Here the CDR3 DNA reads TGTGCCAGCAGTGAAGGCAGGGTCTCCTACGAGCAGTACGTC.

There are a few counts of this clone. V usage is TRBV9 and J usage is TRBJ1-6; the D gene is possibly TRBD1 (6 bases). V lost 4 bases to trimming and J lost 8 bases, with 16 bases between them. The CDR3 runs 15 residues. Germline CDR1 SGDLS, CDR2 YYNGEE. The CDR3 DNA is TGTGCCAGCAGCCCGATGGGGGGGCTGGATTCACCCCTCCACTTT. Its protein product is CASSPMGGLDSPLHF. Based on the CDR3 plus reference TRBV9 and TRBJ1-6, the full variable domain is DSGVTQTPKHLITATGQRVTLRCSPRSGDLSVYWYQQSLDQGLQFLIQYYNGEERAKGNILERFSAQQFPDLHSELNLSSLELGDSALYFCASSPMGGLDSPLHFGNGTRLTVT.

The table lists this clone with a few counts. This sequence joins TRBV5-6 and TRBJ1-2; D uncertain. Looked up from germline, CDR1 is SGHDT and CDR2 is YYEEEE. V lost 0 bases and J 2 bases, leaving 5 bases between the germline ends. The CDR3 has 13 amino acids. Here the CDR3 reads CASSLGGNYGYTF. CDR3 DNA sequence: TGTGCCAGCAGCTTGGGCGGAAACTATGGCTACACCTTC.

The chain employs TRBV5-1 and TRBJ2-1; tentative D call: TRBD1 (5 bases). V lost 6 bases, J lost 0 bases, and 16 bases lay in between. From germline, CDR1 is SGHRS and CDR2 YFSETQ. The CDR3 runs 16 residues. CDR3 DNA: TGCGCCAGCACCCTCAACACAGGCAGCTCCTACAATGAGCAGTTCTTC. It yields the protein CASTLNTGSSYNEQFF.

The chain couples TRBV5-1 to TRBJ1-3; D call uncertain. Germline assignment: CDR1 SGHRS and CDR2 YFSETQ. This CDR3 has 13 residues. V dropped 4 bases and J dropped 2 bases, with 7 bases sitting between them. CDR3 region: CASSTGPGNTIYF. The CDR3 DNA sequence: TGCGCCAGCAGCACGGGTCCTGGAAACACCATATATTTT.

This clone was picked up a small number of times. The chain is built from TRBV5-4 and TRBJ1-1; 7 bases are shared with TRBD1. This CDR3 spans 14 amino acids. Looked up from germline, CDR1 is SGHNT and CDR2 is YYREEE (reference sequence). The trim removed 4 bases at V and 6 bases at J, leaving 9 bases unmatched. The CDR3 loop is CASSQTQGVAEAFF. The CDR3 DNA follows: TGTGCCAGCAGCCAAACTCAGGGGGTGGCTGAAGCTTTCTTT.

This chain joins TRBV5-1 and TRBJ2-1; 12 positions match TRBD2. CDR1 is SGHRS, CDR2 YFSETQ, per germline. V dropped 3 bases and J dropped 5; count of bases not matched to a gene: 9. This CDR3 contains 17 residues. CDR3 coding DNA: TGCGCCAGCAGCTCCACCCTAGCGGGGGGGCCGGACAATGAGCAGTTCTTC. It codes for CASSSTLAGGPDNEQFF.

This clone was observed a single time. V and J are TRBV10-2 and TRBJ1-2, with D tentatively TRBD1 (6 bases). The germline V and J ends were trimmed by 5 bases and 5 bases, with 12 bases remaining between them. From germline, CDR1 is WSHSY and CDR2 SAAADI. This CDR3 has 13 amino acids. CDR3 region: CASSTGFGYGYTF. The CDR3 coding sequence is TGCGCCAGCAGTACAGGGTTTGGGTATGGCTACACCTTC.

This clone was seen more than once but under ten times. V usage is TRBV7-9 and J usage is TRBJ1-3; 7 bases line up with TRBD1. The V and J ends lost 3 bases and 6 bases, in that order; junction bases with no gene match: 8. The CDR3 is 15 amino acids. CDR1 is SEHNR and CDR2 is FQNEAQ in the germline V gene (reference sequence). The CDR3 loop reads CASSLSRDSKNTIYF. In DNA form, the CDR3 reads TGTGCCAGCAGCTTGTCCCGGGACAGTAAAAACACCATATATTTT.

There are a few counts of this clone. The V and J genes are TRBV6-1 and TRBJ2-2; 7 bases are shared with TRBD1. The germline CDR1 and CDR2 sequences are MNHNS and SASEGT. There are 15 residues in the CDR3. The ends lost 1 base at V and 1 base at J; junction bases unmatched: 0. DNA of the CDR3: TGTGCCAGCAGTGAAGGGACAGGGAACACCGGGGAGCTGTTTTTT. Its protein product is CASSEGTGNTGELFF.

The rearrangement uses TRBV9 and TRBJ1-3; 9 bases agree with TRBD1. Germline V gene lookup returns CDR1 SGDLS and CDR2 YYNGEE. The CDR3 is 14 residues long. V shed 4 bases, J shed 7 bases, and the junction held 6 bases outside the gene matches. The CDR3 sequence: CASSSQGAGNTIYF. CDR3 nucleotides: TGTGCCAGCAGCTCACAGGGGGCCGGGAACACCATATATTTT.

The chain uses TRBV4-1 and TRBJ2-7; TRBD2 agrees at 8 bases. The CDR3 length is 16 residues. CDR1 is MGHRA and CDR2 is YSYEKL in the germline V gene. The ends lost 0 bases at V and 5 bases at J; junction bases unmatched: 9. The CDR3 sequence: CASSQETEREFDEQYF. The CDR3 coding sequence is TGCGCCAGCAGCCAAGAGACCGAGCGGGAGTTCGACGAGCAGTACTTC.

This clone was counted a few times. The V call is TRBV11-2, the J call TRBJ2-7; TRBD1 is a possible D gene (5 bases). The V gene's germline CDR1 is SGHAT and CDR2 FQNNGV. The V end lost 5 bases, the J end lost 2 bases, and 16 bases lay between the germline ends. The CDR3 runs 15 residues. The CDR3 is CASSPHGAGPYEQYF. The CDR3 coding sequence is TGTGCCAGCAGCCCTCATGGAGCAGGGCCCTACGAGCAGTACTTC. The variable domain in full, with the rest retrieved from reference TRBV11-2 and TRBJ2-7, is EAGVAQSPRYKIIEKRQSVAFWCNPISGHATLYWYQQILGQGPKLLIQFQNNGVVDDSQLPKDRFSAERLKGVDSTLKIQPAKLEDSAVYLCASSPHGAGPYEQYFGPGTRLTVT.

The rearrangement uses TRBV4-1 and TRBJ1-2, with 7 bases lining up with TRBD1. The V gene end was trimmed by 3 bases and the J gene end by 7 bases; junction bases not matched to a gene: 11. The CDR3 sequence is 15 residues long. Germline loops: CDR1 MGHRA, CDR2 YSYEKL. The CDR3 bases are TGCGCCAGCAGCCAGGGCCCGGACAGGTTTGGTGGCTACACCTTC. It yields the protein CASSQGPDRFGGYTF.

This clone occurred once. V and J are TRBV5-5 and TRBJ2-7; D is uncertain. The CDR3 is made up of 12 amino acids. CDR1 and CDR2 from the germline V gene are SGHKS and YYEKEE (reference sequence). Trimming stripped 4 bases from V and 3 bases from J, with 8 bases between. CDR3 protein: CASSPTGYEQYF. The CDR3 nucleotides read TGTGCCAGCAGCCCGACGGGCTACGAGCAGTACTTC. Looking up the rest from reference TRBV5-5 and TRBJ2-7 gives the full variable domain: DAGVTQSPTHLIKTRGQQVTLRCSPISGHKSVSWYQQVLGQGPQFIFQYYEKEERGRGNFPDRFSARQFPNYSSELNVNALLLGDSALYLCASSPTGYEQYFGPGTRLTVT.

The chain joins TRBV25-1 to TRBJ2-1; 7 nucleotides agree with TRBD1. With V trimmed by 3 bases and J by 10 bases, 15 bases remained unmatched. Per germline, CDR1 MGHDK and CDR2 SYGVNS. The CDR3 is made up of 16 amino acids. In DNA, the CDR3 is TGTGCCAGCAGTGACGTGACAGGGATCCCGGTGGGGGAGCAGTTCTTC. As protein: CASSDVTGIPVGEQFF.

This clone was picked up one time. The rearrangement links TRBV6-5 to TRBJ1-3; D not resolved. This CDR3 spans 15 amino acids. The V gene's germline CDR1 is MNHEY and CDR2 SVGAGI. Deletions cut 7 bases from V and 0 bases from J, with 13 bases between. The chain's CDR3 is CASIGREHSGNTIYF. DNA of the CDR3: TGTGCCAGCATCGGGCGGGAGCACTCTGGAAACACCATATATTTT.